The 9 T cell receptor beta chains in this list originate from one sample, sequenced in a study of early T cells in non-severe SARS-CoV-2 infection. TCRdb used MiXCR to reprocess the 5' RACE reads, holding one entry per CDR3 protein. The sample has 95,000 to 150,000 distinct CDR3 sequences, 15% seen once; the top ten hold 20% to 25%. The sequencing sample was made of whole blood. The receptor source for this set is an adult who was a healthcare worker with PCR-confirmed SARS-CoV-2 infection or an uninfected control (not recorded which).

J is TRBJ2-1 and V is TRBV20-1; 10 bases fit TRBD2. The J call may not be correct, given that the DNA end is closer to TRBJ2-7. Germline V lookup: CDR1 DFQATT, CDR2 SNEGSKA (reference sequence). The CDR3 totals 12 residues. CDR3 nucleotide sequence: TGCAGTGTGAGCGGGGGGGCAGATGAGCAGTACTTC. Translation gives CSVSGGADEQYF.

This clonotype was seen more than once but under ten times. The chain combines TRBV20-1 with TRBJ1-1, with D tentatively TRBD1 (5 bases). Trimming stripped 1 base from V and 4 bases from J, with 10 bases between. In germline, CDR1 is DFQATT, CDR2 SNEGSKA (reference sequence). This CDR3 is 13 amino acids long. CDR3 sequence reads: CSARVRGGTEAFF. The DNA of the CDR3 is TGCAGTGCTAGAGTTCGGGGGGGCACTGAAGCTTTCTTT.

This clonotype turned up a few times. The chain links TRBV7-6 to TRBJ2-3; tentative D call: TRBD2 (7 bases). This CDR3 spans 16 amino acids. Germline V CDR1 and CDR2: SGHVS, FNYEAQ. V lost 1 base and J 6 bases, leaving 17 bases between the germline ends. The CDR3 DNA reads as TGTGCCAGCAGCTTAGTTCAGGGGCTGGGAGGGGATACGCAGTATTTT. Translated: CASSLVQGLGGDTQYF.

The sample holds many counts of this clonotype. The chain carries TRBV2 and TRBJ2-1, with D possibly matching TRBD2 (7 bases). V lost 6 bases, J lost 7 bases, and 16 bases lay in between. The CDR3 is 14 amino acids. Germline lookup yields CDR1 SNHLY and CDR2 FYNNEI. CDR3 region: CASSTPRGANEQFF. The DNA of the CDR3 is TGTGCCAGCAGCACTCCCCGGGGGGCGAATGAGCAGTTCTTC.

V and J are TRBV12-3 or TRBV12-4 and TRBJ2-1; 7 positions agree with TRBD2. The CDR3 loop spans 20 amino acids. V gave up 4 bases and J gave up 0 bases; unmatched junction bases: 18. Here the CDR3 DNA reads TGTGCCAGCAGTTCCTTAGCCTCTCTCCTCATAGCGGGCTCCTACAATGAGCAGTTCTTC. It encodes CASSSLASLLIAGSYNEQFF.

This clonotype has more than one count but fewer than ten. This sequence joins TRBV7-9 and TRBJ1-4; D might be TRBD1 (6 bases). V was cut by 3 bases and J by 8 bases, with 7 bases left in between. Germline values: CDR1 SEHNR, CDR2 FQNEAQ (reference sequence). CDR3 length: 12 amino acids. The CDR3 protein is CASSFGGEKLFF. CDR3 DNA: TGTGCCAGCAGCTTTGGGGGCGAAAAACTGTTTTTT.

In its sample, this clonotype was seen a few times. The chain combines TRBV9 with TRBJ2-3; no clear D gene. The germline CDR1 and CDR2 sequences are SGDLS and YYNGEE. With 0 bases removed from V and 2 bases from J, the gap between germline ends came to 7 bases. The CDR3 totals 14 residues. The chain's CDR3 is CASSVDSLTDTQYF. The CDR3 DNA reads TGTGCCAGCAGCGTAGACAGCCTCACAGATACGCAGTATTTT.

The CDR3 loop is CASSLENDYGYTF. The CDR3 nucleotides read TGTGCCAGCAGCTTGGAGAATGACTATGGCTACACCTTC. V and J are TRBV7-9 and TRBJ1-2, with D unclear. The CDR3 length is 13 residues. The germline V gene has CDR1 SEHNR and CDR2 FQNEAQ (reference sequence). V lost 3 bases to trimming and J lost 3 bases, with 8 bases between them.

This chain links TRBV20-1 with TRBJ2-7; D might be TRBD1 or TRBD2, each matching 6 bases. The CDR3 contains 15 residues. CDR1 DFQATT and CDR2 SNEGSKA come from the germline V gene (reference sequence). Trimming took 0 bases from V and 3 from J, leaving 15 bases between them. CDR3 DNA sequence: TGCAGTGCTAGAGATAGACTTAAGGGGGGCTACGAGCAGTACTTC. Translation gives CSARDRLKGGYEQYF.